Listed below are T cell receptor beta chains from one sample, sequenced in a study of Ad26.COV2.S vaccination and SARS-CoV-2 variants. Measured with immunoSEQ multiplex PCR; TCRdb has only the in-frame clones, and not every one. Here the sample spans around 420,000 clones, roughly 90% being singletons. Specimen: peripheral blood, collected in a trial of Ad26.COV2.S vaccine versus placebo. These receptors were taken from a person aged 18 to 59 who received the Ad26.COV2.S COVID-19 vaccine or a placebo. Both conserved end residues are trimmed from each CDR3. The order of the fields is V gene, J gene, CDR3 protein.

>TRBV7-2|TRBJ2-1
ASSWGPYNEQF
>TRBV10-3|TRBJ1-6
AISAESSYNSPLH
>TRBV5-1|TRBJ2-2
ASSPQVQANTGELF
>TRBV19|TRBJ1-5
ASSILGGRTPQH
>TRBV7-2|TRBJ2-7
ASSLGSGAEQY
>TRBV5-1|TRBJ2-7
ASSLAGTRYEQY
>TRBV29-1|TRBJ1-5
SVELGAEGPQH
>TRBV11-2|TRBJ2-1
ASRKGDRVNNEQF
>TRBV2|TRBJ1-2
ASSEMRGAGGYT
>TRBV12-2|TRBJ1-4
ASRLVTNRDRDGNRHEKLF
>TRBV28|TRBJ1-6
ASSLMTGSSPLH